Listed below are T cell receptor beta chains from one sample, sequenced in a study of metastatic and nonmetastatic thyroid tumors. TCRdb reassembled clones from the PCR reads with MiXCR. Of approximately 7,000 clones in the sample, approximately 40% were seen once. The sequencing sample was made of tumor tissue. Receptor source: a female donor with papillary thyroid cancer or a benign thyroid nodule (not recorded which). Some clones in this sample may be carry-over from other donors' samples. The CDR3 runs from the conserved cysteine through the conserved F or W. D genes are given only for firm matches. Clone size is shown for a subset of rows, as once, few, many or a class of expanded clone.

j_call clone_size d_call v_call cdr3_aa
TRBJ2-1 NA TRBD2 TRBV11-1 CASRAGGSYNEQFF
TRBJ2-7 NA NA TRBV20-1 CSARDQKRPSYEQYF
TRBJ2-2 large NA TRBV3-1 CASRLGVLHTGELFF
TRBJ1-6 NA NA TRBV18 CASRPNDSPLHF
TRBJ2-2 NA NA TRBV18 CASSVSFPGELFF
TRBJ2-7 NA NA TRBV20-1 CSARGAVQGASSEQYF
TRBJ1-2 once NA TRBV30 CACSVRDRRNYGYTF
TRBJ1-5 few TRBD1 TRBV12-3/TRBV12-4 CASSSGGPYSNQPQHF
TRBJ2-1 NA NA TRBV30 CAWKGGSYNEQFF
TRBJ2-1 NA TRBD2 TRBV20-1 CSAIRLAGGNEQFF
TRBJ1-5 NA NA TRBV30 CAWTKDSNQPQHF
TRBJ2-2 few NA TRBV27 CASRGGGAVNTGELFF
TRBJ1-5 few TRBD1 TRBV28 CASSLWGQGISGQPQHF
TRBJ1-1 NA NA TRBV20-1 CSATAGPTEAFF
TRBJ2-1 few TRBD2 TRBV6-1 CASSTRLARDEQFF
TRBJ2-7 few NA TRBV6-2/TRBV6-3 CASSYQRRSSYEQYF
TRBJ1-2 NA TRBD1 TRBV20-1 CSAKPGQGDYGYTF
TRBJ1-1 NA NA TRBV6-1 CASSEKLEGSAEAFF
TRBJ1-6 few TRBD1 TRBV6-5 CASSYTQGASSPLHF
TRBJ2-7 NA NA TRBV20-1 CSASVAASYEQYF
TRBJ1-2 NA NA TRBV27 CPPVYGYTF
TRBJ2-6 NA NA TRBV15 CATSRGDSGANVLTF
TRBJ2-3 NA TRBD1 TRBV4-1 CASSQLAGTGSTDTQYF
TRBJ2-7 medium-sized TRBD1 TRBV11-2 CASSPPFRDRVNEQYF
TRBJ2-5 few NA TRBV7-6 CASSAGETQYF
TRBJ2-1 few NA TRBV19 CASSIGTYNEQFF
TRBJ2-7 NA TRBD2 TRBV11-2 CASSRGGSSYEQYF
TRBJ2-7 NA NA TRBV20-1 CSARPTGTYEQYF
TRBJ2-7 NA TRBD2 TRBV4-3 CASSQDQDSGNYEQYF
TRBJ2-1 few TRBD2 TRBV20-1 CSARIPGRAFYNEQFF
TRBJ2-1 NA NA TRBV20-1 CSAIVGNEQFF
TRBJ2-7 hyperexpanded NA TRBV27 CASKRSGTSPLEQYF
TRBJ1-5 once NA TRBV30 CAWSRPDSQRPQHF
TRBJ1-5 NA NA TRBV30 CAWSLGAGQPQHF
TRBJ1-2 medium-sized TRBD1 TRBV6-1 CASSPSTGTSYGYTF
TRBJ2-5 NA NA TRBV19 CASSIRLQETQYF
TRBJ1-3 NA TRBD1 TRBV7-8 CASSFRGEGNTIYF
TRBJ1-5 NA NA TRBV3-1 CASSQSTAYLPQHF
TRBJ2-7 NA NA TRBV20-1 CSASGSYEQYF
TRBJ1-1 NA NA TRBV6-1 CASRPFAGRAEAFF
TRBJ1-2 NA NA TRBV28 CASSPDLNYGYTF
TRBJ1-2 NA NA TRBV20-1 CSASHRVTNYGYTF
TRBJ1-1 NA NA TRBV24-1 CATRGRSVGEAFF
TRBJ1-2 NA TRBD1 TRBV30 CAWTAGGGYLNYGYTF
TRBJ1-1 once TRBD1 TRBV7-9 CASSWTGINTEAFF
TRBJ2-3 NA TRBD2 TRBV12-3/TRBV12-4 CASSLGLAGSTDTQYF
TRBJ2-1 medium-sized TRBD1 TRBV10-3 CATSESTGASKVYNEQFF
TRBJ1-1 NA NA TRBV18 CASSPTGNTEAFF
TRBJ2-3 many NA TRBV20-1 CSARDPLNGPRQAYF
TRBJ2-3 many NA TRBV9 CASSSRWRHTDTQYF
TRBJ2-1 few TRBD2 TRBV6-1 CASSDWAVSGGAYNEQFF
TRBJ1-5 NA NA TRBV27 CGSSFDIQGNQPQHF
TRBJ1-2 NA NA TRBV19 CASKETGYGYTF
TRBJ2-2 NA TRBD2 TRBV3-1 CASSQGTSGSNTGELFF
TRBJ2-3 NA TRBD1 TRBV11-2 CASSPTGTGGSTDTQYF
TRBJ2-5 NA NA TRBV6-5 CASSLTEQETQYF
TRBJ2-1 NA NA TRBV11-2 CASSLDRVVTYNEQFF
TRBJ1-3 once TRBD1 TRBV14 CASSQVDRVDSGNTIYF
TRBJ2-1 NA NA TRBV11-3 CASSRGEQFF
TRBJ1-5 NA NA TRBV18 CASSPVGGVQPQHF